The source of this T cell receptor (beta chain) is a study of T-cell memory formation after mild COVID-19. In its sample, this clonotype was seen a few times. MiXCR was run by TCRdb on the 5' RACE reads, yielding one entry per CDR3 protein. The data hold about 400,000 distinct CDR3 sequences, with about 25% observed a single time. Input material: PBMCs or a T cell subset sorted from them (not recorded which). The clonotype was recovered from an adult woman who had mild COVID-19 (a few samples of this study predate the infection). Cell type and time point are not known.

CDR3 coding DNA: TGTGCCAGCAGCGTAGGGGGGCGAGATACGCAGTATTTT. Amino acids: CASSVGGRDTQYF. This chain joins TRBV9 and TRBJ2-3; TRBD1 is a possible D gene (6 bases). V was pared by 0 bases and J by 5 bases, with 7 bases between. The CDR3 covers 13 residues. Per the germline V gene, CDR1 is SGDLS and CDR2 is YYNGEE.